This TCR beta chain was observed in a study of T-cell reconstitution after alpha-beta-depleted transplantation in children. Unique molecular identifiers tagged the TCRbeta library. TCRdb independently ran MiXCR on the PCR reads; one entry per CDR3 protein. Of 500,000 to 600,000 distinct CDR3 sequences listed, roughly 33% are singletons. Many counts were recorded for this clonotype. V dropped 2 bases and J dropped 3 bases, with 2 bases sitting between them. The CDR3 length is 12 residues. The chain employs TRBV12-3 or TRBV12-4 and TRBJ1-5; D not certain. The material sequenced was PBMCs from the stem cell graft donor, taken from the stem cell graft. This TCR derives from a human donor who donated a stem cell graft to a child with aplastic anemia. CDR3 region: CASSLNNQPQHF. The DNA for the CDR3 is TGTGCCAGCAGTTTAAACAATCAGCCCCAGCATTTT.